These 19 T cell receptor beta chains originate from one sample sequenced in a study of T cell clonality in common variable immunodeficiency. The method was immunoSEQ multiplex PCR; TCRdb's version includes in-frame clones alone and lacks a portion of them. The sample contains approximately 81,000 clones, none of them singletons. The sequencing input was peripheral blood mononuclear cells. Every receptor here comes from a person aged 18 to 69 in good health.

This clone was detected many times. Sequencing ends 3 residues short of the CDR3 end; the germline J gene provides the rest. The chain employs TRBV6-2 or TRBV6-3 and TRBJ2-7; the match to TRBD1 covers 8 bases. The ends lost 5 bases at V and 4 bases at J; junction bases unmatched: 7. This CDR3 spans 14 amino acids. Germline-derived CDR1 and CDR2 are MNHEY and SVGEGT. The covered CDR3 bases are TGTGCCAGCAGTATCGGGACAGGTAGTTACGAG. Protein: CASSIGTGSYE. The complete CDR3 protein is CASSIGTGSYEQYF.

This clone was seen at least ten times. The DNA ends 3 residues before the CDR3 does, and the rest of the CDR3 is filled in from the germline J gene. The rearrangement links TRBV20-1 to TRBJ2-3; 9 nucleotides align to TRBD2. This CDR3 comprises 15 residues. Per germline, CDR1 DFQATT and CDR2 SNEGSKA (reference sequence). The trim removed 2 bases at V and 6 bases at J, leaving 9 bases unmatched. Partial CDR3 DNA: TGCAGTGCTAGAAGGATCCTAGCGGGAAGGGATACG. It encodes CSARRILAGRDT. The whole CDR3 region reads CSARRILAGRDTQYF.

As to this clone: The observed sequence ends 3 residues before the CDR3 terminus, with the missing tail filled in from the germline J gene. The rearrangement joins TRBV20-1 to TRBJ2-7; TRBD2 agrees at 8 bases. From germline, CDR1 is DFQATT and CDR2 SNEGSKA (reference sequence). The CDR3 spans 11 residues. CDR3 DNA, as far as it was read: TGCAGCGGACTAGCCGATCACGAG. Amino acids: CSGLADHE. The entire CDR3 is CSGLADHEQYF.

This clone was found many times. Read coverage stops 3 residues before the CDR3 terminus; the germline J gene supplies the remainder. The chain carries TRBV28 and TRBJ2-3; no clear D. CDR1 MDHEN and CDR2 SYDVKM come from the germline V gene. V was trimmed by 7 bases and J by 0 bases, leaving 20 bases between them. The CDR3 spans 17 residues. CDR3 DNA (partial): TGTGCCAGCAATCGGCAGTCAGGATTTTCTAGCACAGATACG. Encoded protein: CASNRQSGFSSTDT. The whole CDR3 is CASNRQSGFSSTDTQYF.

This clone was counted ten times or more. From the germline J gene comes the end of the CDR3, since the read stops 3 residues before it. V gene TRBV19 combines with J gene TRBJ1-4, with TRBD1 matching over 9 bases. The CDR3 has 14 residues. Germline V gene data show CDR1 as LNHDA and CDR2 as SQIVND (reference sequence). Incomplete CDR3 DNA: TGTGCCAGTAGTGCGGGACAGGGTTATATGAAA. Translated, it gives CASSAGQGYMK. The entire CDR3 protein reads CASSAGQGYMKLFF.

There are many counts of this clone. With the read ending 3 residues before the CDR3 end, the germline J gene is used to fill in that end. This rearrangement joins TRBV20-1 to TRBJ1-2, with unresolved D. Deletions cut 3 bases from V and 2 bases from J, with 13 bases between. Germline CDR1 DFQATT, CDR2 SNEGSKA (reference sequence). The CDR3 has 14 residues. CDR3 region: CSASLTVQNYGYTF. The sequenced CDR3 bases are TGCAGTGCTAGTCTGACGGTACAGAACTATGGC.

This clone was recorded at least ten times. The CDR3 end falls 3 residues outside the read, so it is completed with the germline J gene. The chain combines TRBV20-1 with TRBJ2-2, with 8 bases aligning to TRBD2. Germline CDR1 and CDR2: DFQATT and SNEGSKA (reference sequence). The CDR3 has 14 amino acids. Trimming at V came to 5 bases and at J to 3 bases, leaving 5 bases not matched to a gene. CDR3 loop: CSAFKREHTGELFF. The CDR3 DNA, read in part, is TGCAGTGCTTTTAAGCGGGAGCACACCGGGGAG.

This clone appeared many times. The CDR3 is cut off 3 residues early in the read; its end comes from the germline J gene. The rearrangement links TRBV5-1 to TRBJ2-6; D might be TRBD1 (6 bases). Between the trimmed V and J ends, which lost 1 base and 0 bases, there was a span of 8 bases. Germline CDR1 and CDR2: SGHRS and YFSETQ. The CDR3 has 16 amino acids. CDR3 DNA, as far as it was read: TGCGCCAGCAGCTTGTTAGGGGGCTCTGGGGCCAACGTC. The encoded protein is CASSLLGGSGANV. The CDR3, in full, reads CASSLLGGSGANVLTF. The full variable domain, in which reference TRBV5-1 and TRBJ2-6 provide the parts outside the CDR3, is KAGVTQTPRYLIKTRGQQVTLSCSPISGHRSVSWYQQTPGQGLQFLFEYFSETQRNKGNFPGRFSGRQFSNSRSEMNVSTLELGDSALYLCASSLLGGSGANVLTFGAGSRLTVL.

This clone was detected many times. The read finishes 3 residues shy of the CDR3 end, and the germline J gene is used to complete it. J is TRBJ2-5 and V is TRBV18; 11 positions match TRBD2. The CDR3 runs 17 residues. In germline, CDR1 is KGHSH, CDR2 LQKENI. V shed 1 base, J shed 4 bases, and the junction held 8 bases outside the gene matches. The CDR3 sequence: CASSPLAGGPGRETQYF. The CDR3 DNA, read in part, is TGTGCCAGCTCACCACTAGCGGGAGGGCCCGGGAGAGAGACC.

This clone was seen at least ten times. Read data end 3 residues before the CDR3 end; the end is taken from the germline J gene. The chain carries TRBV15 and TRBJ2-5; D unclear. Germline V gives CDR1 LNHNV, CDR2 YYDKDF (reference sequence). V gave up 3 bases and J gave up 2 bases, with 7 bases separating them. The CDR3 runs 13 residues. CDR3 DNA, as far as it was read: TGTGCCACCAGCAGTAATTTTCAAGAGACC. It codes for CATSSNFQET. The CDR3 in its entirety is CATSSNFQETQYF.

This clone appeared many times. The missing CDR3 end, 3 residues past where the read stops, is filled in from the germline J gene. The chain employs TRBV7-3 and TRBJ2-7, with 8 bases aligning to TRBD2. V trimming: 10 bases; J trimming: 5 bases; junction bases outside the gene matches: 13. The CDR3 covers 14 residues. Germline V lookup: CDR1 SGHTA, CDR2 FQGTGA. The sequenced part of the CDR3 DNA is TGTGCCACCTTTAGACAAGCGGGAGAGGACGAG. As protein: CATFRQAGEDE. The complete CDR3 reads CATFRQAGEDEQYF. The complete variable domain, with remaining parts taken from reference TRBV7-3 and TRBJ2-7, reads GAGVSQTPSNKVTEKGKYVELRCDPISGHTALYWYRQSLGQGPEFLIYFQGTGAADDSGLPNDRFFAVRPEGSVSTLKIQRTERGDSAVYLCATFRQAGEDEQYFGPGTRLTVT.

This clone was counted many times. One end of the junction does not line up with germline, which may come from a read error. With the read ending 3 residues before the CDR3 end, the germline J gene is used to fill in that end. This rearrangement joins TRBV30 to TRBJ2-2, with D unclear. CDR3 length equals 14 residues. Germline V gives CDR1 GTSNPN, CDR2 SVGIG (reference sequence). CDR3: CAWNRLTNTRELFF. The part of the CDR3 DNA that was read is TGTGCCTGGAACCGACTGACGAACACCCGGGAG.

This clone was found many times. The read ends 3 residues early relative to the CDR3; the germline J gene fills the gap. V gene TRBV7-2 combines with J gene TRBJ2-1; 8 bases line up with TRBD2. With V trimmed by 5 bases and J by 7 bases, 4 bases remained unmatched. CDR1 and CDR2 from the germline V gene are SGHTA and FQGNSA. CDR3 length: 13 residues. The CDR3 here is CASSRTSQNEQFF. Partial CDR3 DNA: TGTGCCAGCAGCCGGACTAGCCAAAATGAG.

This clone was observed at least ten times. The read comes to an end 3 residues before the CDR3 does, leaving the germline J gene to fill in the end. The gene calls are TRBV7-9 and TRBJ2-3, with TRBD2 identical over 10 bases. The CDR3 spans 14 residues. The J segment lost 8 bases and the V segment lost 2 bases, leaving 4 bases of the junction unmatched. The germline CDR1 and CDR2 sequences are SEHNR and FQNEAQ (reference sequence). The part of the CDR3 DNA that was read is TGTGCCAGCAGCTTATTAGCTAGCGGGAGTACG. Its protein is CASSLLASGST. The complete CDR3 protein is CASSLLASGSTQYF.

This clone was seen at least ten times. The CDR3 end lies 3 residues beyond the end of the read and is filled in from the germline J gene. V and J are TRBV7-9 and TRBJ1-2; D may be TRBD1 (5 bases). Germline loops: CDR1 SEHNR, CDR2 FQNEAQ (reference sequence). This CDR3 comprises 15 residues. V dropped 5 bases and J dropped 5 bases, with 18 bases sitting between them. The DNA read from the CDR3 is TGTGCCAGCAGCCATCAGGGAAATCGTAGATATGGC. As protein: CASSHQGNRRYG. The complete CDR3 sequence is CASSHQGNRRYGYTF.

Ten or more counts support this clone. The read falls 3 residues short of the CDR3 end, and the missing part is taken from the germline J gene. The V gene is TRBV6-2 or TRBV6-3, the J gene TRBJ2-7; TRBD1 might be the D (5 bases). CDR1 is MNHEY, CDR2 SVGEGT, per germline. The CDR3 contains 15 residues. Trimming left V 8 bases short and J 4 bases short, with 21 bases between. This CDR3 is CASRDGAPPLYEQYF. Partial CDR3 DNA: TGTGCCAGCCGAGATGGGGCGCCTCCCCTATACGAG.

This clone occurred many times. The chain's CDR3 is CASSASGGSAPGELFF. The CDR3 bases that were read are TGTGCCAGCAGTGCCTCAGGGGGCAGCGCTCCCGGGGAG. The rearrangement uses TRBV6-4 and TRBJ2-2, with 8 bases aligning to TRBD1. Read sequence stops 3 residues before the CDR3 end, and the germline J gene provides the missing end. The J segment lost 6 bases and the V segment lost 4 bases, leaving 10 bases of the junction unmatched. This CDR3 spans 16 amino acids. Looked up from germline, CDR1 is MRHNA and CDR2 is SNTAGT.

At least ten counts were recorded for this clone. Read coverage stops 3 residues before the CDR3 terminus; the germline J gene supplies the remainder. J is TRBJ1-1 and V is TRBV29-1; 8 nucleotides line up with TRBD1. The V gene end was trimmed by 5 bases and the J gene end by 4 bases; junction bases not matched to a gene: 3. CDR1 SQVTM and CDR2 ANQGSEA come from the germline V gene. The CDR3 covers 12 residues. This CDR3 reads CSVRTGRTEAFF. CDR3 DNA (partial): TGCAGCGTTCGGACAGGGCGCACTGAA.

This clone was seen only a few times. Incomplete CDR3 DNA: TGTGCCAGCAGCACCGGGACTAGCGGGAAGAACATT. This sequence encodes CASSTGTSGKNI. The complete CDR3 protein is CASSTGTSGKNIQYF. The chain employs TRBV6-2 or TRBV6-3 and TRBJ2-4; 13 bases align to TRBD2. The read falls 3 residues short of the CDR3 end, and the missing part is taken from the germline J gene. This CDR3 has 15 residues. V was pared by 6 bases and J by 7 bases, with 6 bases of the junction left unmatched. The V gene's germline CDR1 is MNHEY and CDR2 SVGEGT.